Each of the 25 T cell receptor beta chains below was sequenced from the same sample in a study of blood T cell repertoires in COVID-19. Method: immunoSEQ multiplex PCR; TCRdb's copy keeps in-frame clones and lacks some. Here the sample spans 120,000 to 150,000 clones, roughly 79% being singletons. The sample comprised peripheral blood. Receptor source: a human donor with acute or convalescent COVID-19. The donor label of this sample is uncertain.

The chain recombines TRBV5-4 with TRBJ2-1; 9 bases fit TRBD1. Looked up from germline, CDR1 is SGHNT and CDR2 is YYREEE (reference sequence). V trimming: 1 base; J trimming: 7 bases; junction bases outside the gene matches: 6. The CDR3 length is 15 residues. The CDR3 DNA sequence: TGTGCCAGCAGCTTGCGGGACAGGGTACGGAATGAGCAGTTCTTC. Translating it yields CASSLRDRVRNEQFF.

The chain is built from TRBV6-6 and TRBJ1-1; TRBD1 might be the D (6 bases). Germline CDR1 is MNHNY and CDR2 is SVGAGI (reference sequence). V gave up 4 bases and J gave up 0 bases, with 12 bases separating them. There are 15 residues in the CDR3. CDR3 nucleotides: TGTGCCAGCAGTTGGGGACAAGCCATGAACACTGAAGCTTTCTTT. Its translation is CASSWGQAMNTEAFF.

The V and J genes are TRBV4-1 and TRBJ1-3; D remains unclear. The CDR3 contains 15 residues. Germline values: CDR1 MGHRA, CDR2 YSYEKL. Trimming cost V 4 bases and J 0 bases, with 10 bases left between them. The CDR3 nucleotides are TGCGCCAGCAGCCGAACTCCGATCTCTGGAAACACCATATATTTT. Translated, it gives CASSRTPISGNTIYF.

The chain carries TRBV5-1 and TRBJ1-3; maybe TRBD1 (5 bases). Deletions cut 0 bases from V and 2 bases from J, with 9 bases between. This CDR3 spans 15 amino acids. Germline V gives CDR1 SGHRS, CDR2 YFSETQ. The CDR3 region has the DNA TGCGCCAGCAGCTTGGTCCAGGGTGCTGGAAACACCATATATTTT. Protein: CASSLVQGAGNTIYF.

This chain links TRBV7-6 with TRBJ1-5; perhaps TRBD1 as D (5 bases). V lost 2 bases to trimming and J lost 7 bases, with 21 bases between them. CDR3 length equals 17 residues. Germline CDR1 SGHVS, CDR2 FNYEAQ. The CDR3 DNA is TGTGCCAGCAGCTTAACGGTCCAGACCGGGGAGGGGCAGCCCCAGCATTTT. The encoded protein is CASSLTVQTGEGQPQHF.

The chain is built from TRBV27 and TRBJ2-1; 11 bases map to TRBD2. From germline, CDR1 is MNHEY and CDR2 SMNVEV (reference sequence). The CDR3 contains 16 residues. Losses at the gene ends were 6 bases for V and 7 bases for J; bases not matched to a gene: 11. In DNA form, the CDR3 reads TGTGCCAGCAGGCCCCATAGCGGGGGGGCCCCTAATGAGCAGTTCTTC. Translating gives CASRPHSGGAPNEQFF.

The chain has TRBV24-1 and TRBJ2-3, with 9 bases aligning to TRBD2. Germline trimming cut 6 bases from V and 5 bases from J; bases unmatched to any gene: 5. CDR1 is KGHDR, CDR2 SFDVKD, per germline. The CDR3 extends over 14 amino acids. The CDR3 reads CATSLSGGLDTQYF. DNA of the CDR3: TGTGCCACCAGTCTTAGCGGGGGTTTAGATACGCAGTATTTT.

The chain uses TRBV3-1 (or the pseudogene TRBV3-2) and TRBJ2-3, with D possibly being TRBD2 (5 bases). This CDR3 region has 15 residues. Germline V CDR1 and CDR2: LGHDT, YNNKEL (reference sequence). Trimming left V 4 bases short and J 0 bases short, with 11 bases between. The CDR3 coding sequence is TGTGCCAGCAGCCGGTTTGAGGGTAGCACAGATACGCAGTATTTT. Protein product: CASSRFEGSTDTQYF.

The genes are TRBV12-3 or TRBV12-4 and TRBJ1-4; the match to TRBD1 covers 11 bases. The CDR3 is made up of 13 amino acids. With V trimmed by 10 bases and J by 8 bases, 6 bases remained unmatched. CDR3 region: CAIGTGGREKLFF. In nucleotides, the CDR3 is TGTGCCATTGGGACAGGGGGTCGGGAAAAACTGTTTTTT.

V is TRBV11-2 and J is TRBJ2-3; D remains ambiguous. CDR1 SGHAT and CDR2 FQNNGV come from the germline V gene. The CDR3 is 14 amino acids. The ends were cut back, 2 bases at V and 2 bases at J, with 8 bases in the middle. The CDR3: CASSLQSITDTQYF. The CDR3 region has the DNA TGTGCCAGCAGCTTACAAAGCATCACAGATACGCAGTATTTT.

The V call is TRBV5-4, the J call TRBJ1-2; 10 positions match TRBD1. This CDR3 region has 15 residues. Germline V CDR1 and CDR2: SGHNT, YYREEE (reference sequence). V lost 4 bases to trimming and J lost 4 bases; unmatched junction nucleotides: 7. The CDR3 bases are TGTGCCAGCAGCCCCGGACAGGGGGATCTCTATGGCTACACCTTC. Its translation: CASSPGQGDLYGYTF.

The genes are TRBV19 and TRBJ1-2, with D tentatively TRBD1 (6 bases). The CDR3 totals 15 residues. The germline gives CDR1 LNHDA, CDR2 SQIVND (reference sequence). V lost 0 bases and J 2 bases, leaving 10 bases between the germline ends. CDR3 in DNA: TGTGCCAGTAGTATAGATACAGGGCGAAACTATGGCTACACCTTC. As protein: CASSIDTGRNYGYTF.

The chain combines TRBV6-5 with TRBJ2-3; TRBD1 aligns across 10 bases. CDR3 length: 16 residues. Germline V CDR1 and CDR2: MNHEY, SVGAGI. Trimming took 2 bases from V and 6 from J; bases not matched to a gene: 8. CDR3 sequence (DNA): TGTGCCAGCAGTTACATACGGACAGGGGGTGGTGATACGCAGTATTTT. Its protein is CASSYIRTGGGDTQYF.

The chain has TRBV5-5 and TRBJ1-2; D is possibly TRBD1 (5 bases). The CDR3 has 13 amino acids. Between the trimmed V and J ends, which lost 5 bases and 2 bases, there was a span of 10 bases. Germline CDR1 SGHKS, CDR2 YYEKEE (reference sequence). In DNA form, the CDR3 reads TGTGCCAGCAGTCTGGACACGAACTATGGCTACACCTTC. Translated, it gives CASSLDTNYGYTF.

This chain uses TRBV7-9 with TRBJ1-1; D gene uncertain. The CDR3 runs to 12 residues. In germline, CDR1 is SEHNR, CDR2 FQNEAQ (reference sequence). Trimming cost V 5 bases and J 0 bases, with 4 bases left between them. The CDR3 DNA follows: TGTGCCAGCAGCACTCTGAACACTGAAGCTTTCTTT. This sequence encodes CASSTLNTEAFF.

V gene TRBV5-6 combines with J gene TRBJ2-1; 8 positions agree with TRBD2. The CDR3 is 16 residues long. The trim removed 5 bases at V and 2 bases at J, leaving 9 bases unmatched. Germline-derived CDR1 and CDR2 are SGHDT and YYEEEE. Here the CDR3 DNA reads TGTGCCAGCAGGCCTACTAGCGGCCGAGCCTACAATGAGCAGTTCTTC. Translated: CASRPTSGRAYNEQFF.

V is TRBV9 and J is TRBJ1-1; D gene ambiguous. Germline CDR1 SGDLS, CDR2 YYNGEE. V lost 4 bases, J lost 3 bases, and 13 bases lay in between. The CDR3 extends over 14 amino acids. The CDR3 sequence is CASSPPGRDTEAFF. CDR3 DNA sequence: TGTGCCAGCAGCCCCCCGGGGAGGGACACTGAAGCTTTCTTT.

This clone was counted between two and nine times. The rearrangement uses TRBV7-9 and TRBJ2-7; 11 positions agree with TRBD1. Unmatched junction bases numbered 4, after V lost 3 bases and J lost 3 bases. The CDR3 has 15 residues. CDR1 and CDR2 from the germline V gene are SEHNR and FQNEAQ (reference sequence). The CDR3 sequence is CASSFRTGGNYEQYF. The CDR3 bases are TGTGCCAGCAGCTTTCGGACAGGGGGCAACTACGAGCAGTACTTC.

This clone has just one count. The chain carries TRBV3-1 (or the pseudogene TRBV3-2) and TRBJ2-1, with D uncertain. The CDR3 totals 13 residues. Between the trimmed V and J ends, which lost 0 bases and 3 bases, there was a span of 3 bases. CDR1 LGHDT and CDR2 YNNKEL come from the germline V gene (reference sequence). This CDR3 reads CASSQDRYNEQFF. The CDR3 DNA reads TGTGCCAGCAGCCAAGACCGCTACAATGAGCAGTTCTTC.

The rearrangement uses TRBV7-2 and TRBJ2-3, with D hard to call. V dropped 5 bases and J dropped 5 bases, with 11 bases sitting between them. From germline, CDR1 is SGHTA and CDR2 FQGNSA. The CDR3 loop spans 13 amino acids. The CDR3 DNA reads TGTGCCAGCAGCCTTACTGGTGGAGATACGCAGTATTTT. This sequence encodes CASSLTGGDTQYF.

CDR3 in DNA: TGTGCCAGTAGTCCAGGGGGAGGCGAGCAGTACGTC. This sequence encodes CASSPGGGEQYV. This chain connects TRBV19 to TRBJ2-7, with a weak D call TRBD1 (7 bases). In germline, CDR1 is LNHDA, CDR2 SQIVND (reference sequence). This CDR3 region has 12 residues. V was cut by 5 bases and J by 6 bases, with 11 bases left in between.

The chain links TRBV5-1 to TRBJ1-2; a weak D match, TRBD1 (6 bases). V dropped 7 bases and J dropped 6 bases, with 16 bases sitting between them. The CDR3 spans 13 residues. Germline CDR1 reads SGHRS; CDR2 reads YFSETQ. The DNA of the CDR3 is TGCGCCAGCGGGACACAAACGAACGATGGCTACACCTTC. Protein: CASGTQTNDGYTF.

V and J are TRBV7-8 and TRBJ1-2; D may be TRBD1 (6 bases). V shed 5 bases and J shed 3 bases, with 7 bases lying between them. Germline V CDR1 and CDR2: SGHVS, FQNEAQ. The CDR3 spans 12 residues. CDR3 amino acids: CASSHRDYGYTF. CDR3 sequence (DNA): TGTGCCAGCAGCCACAGGGACTATGGCTACACCTTC.

The chain joins TRBV6-5 to TRBJ1-3; TRBD1 matches 9 bases. The length of the CDR3 is 15 residues. V was pared by 6 bases and J by 2 bases, with 5 bases of the junction left unmatched. The germline V gene has CDR1 MNHEY and CDR2 SVGAGI. CDR3 DNA: TGTGCCAGCAGCCTTACAGGGGGCACTGGAAACACCATATATTTT. Residues: CASSLTGGTGNTIYF.

The DNA of the CDR3 is TGTGCCAGCAGCTTTGGGACTCCACCCGATACGCAGTATTTT. Encoded protein: CASSFGTPPDTQYF. The chain is built from TRBV5-6 and TRBJ2-3, with D tentatively TRBD2 (6 bases). The length of the CDR3 is 14 residues. Trimming left V 2 bases short and J 6 bases short, with 13 bases between. Germline CDR1 SGHDT, CDR2 YYEEEE.